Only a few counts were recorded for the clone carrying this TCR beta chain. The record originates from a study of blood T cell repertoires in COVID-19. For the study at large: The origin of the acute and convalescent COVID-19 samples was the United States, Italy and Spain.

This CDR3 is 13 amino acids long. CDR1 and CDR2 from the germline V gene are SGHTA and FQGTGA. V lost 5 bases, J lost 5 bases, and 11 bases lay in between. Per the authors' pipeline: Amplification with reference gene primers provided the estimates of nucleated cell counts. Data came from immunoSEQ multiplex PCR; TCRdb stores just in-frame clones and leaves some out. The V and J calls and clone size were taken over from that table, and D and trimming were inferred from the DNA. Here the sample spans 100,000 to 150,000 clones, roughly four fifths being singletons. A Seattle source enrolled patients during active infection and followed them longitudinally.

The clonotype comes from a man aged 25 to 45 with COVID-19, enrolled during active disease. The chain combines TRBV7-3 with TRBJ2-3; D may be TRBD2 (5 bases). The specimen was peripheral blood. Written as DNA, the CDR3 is TGTGCCAGCAGCCCAGCTGGACTAGATACGCAGTATTTT. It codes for CASSPAGLDTQYF.